This T cell receptor beta chain came from a study of T cells in localized non-small cell lung cancer. Libraries were prepared by immunoSEQ multiplex PCR; TCRdb keeps only in-frame clonotypes and omits some of them. Of roughly 13,000 clones listed, over 65% are singletons. Deletions cut 2 bases from V and 3 bases from J, with 7 bases between. The CDR3 has 12 residues. CDR1 and CDR2 from the germline V gene are GTSNPN and SVGIG (reference sequence). This TCR was recovered from a male donor aged 60 or older with stage I squamous cell lung carcinoma. This chain connects TRBV30 to TRBJ2-5; D ambiguous. Specimen: peripheral blood, collected before any cancer treatment. The CDR3 protein is CAWSIYKETQYF. The CDR3 DNA reads TGTGCCTGGAGTATATACAAAGAGACCCAGTACTTC.